The 32 T cell receptor beta chains below come from one sample, sequenced in a study of beta chain features in type 1 diabetes. Reverse transcription of all isolated RNA meant that expressed TCRB transcripts were sequenced. Sequenced by immunoSEQ multiplex PCR; TCRdb stores in-frame clones only, minus some. Of roughly 140,000 clones detected, about 9.4% appear once; the ten largest clones hold less than 0.5%. Study observations and caveats: Shortening of TCRB CDR3s, moderate but significant, appeared in all four CD4+ subsets of Type 1 diabetes patients.

Their antigen targets remain unknown. The source material was central memory CD4+ T cells from blood. These receptors all come from a man aged 25-45 years with type 1 diabetes.

This clone was recorded a few times. The CDR3 region is CASSQREGPYNEQFF. The CDR3 region has the DNA TGCGCCAGCAGCCAGCGGGAGGGCCCTTACAATGAGCAGTTCTTC. This chain connects TRBV5-1 to TRBJ2-1; TRBD2 matches 10 bases. CDR3 length: 15 residues. V trimming: 4 bases; J trimming: 4 bases; junction bases outside the gene matches: 5. Per the germline V gene, CDR1 is SGHRS and CDR2 is YFSETQ.

In this sample, this clone turned up a few times. The rearrangement uses TRBV11-2 and TRBJ2-5; D perhaps matches TRBD2 (6 bases). The CDR3 has 15 amino acids. V was pared by 5 bases and J by 9 bases, with 22 bases between. The germline V gene has CDR1 SGHAT and CDR2 FQNNGV. CDR3 in DNA: TGTGCCAGCAGCCCGGGTACCTGGAGCGGAGGGTCCCAGTACTTC. This sequence encodes CASSPGTWSGGSQYF.

The rearrangement uses TRBV4-3 and TRBJ2-7; 14 bases line up with TRBD2. This CDR3 contains 21 residues. Trimming at V came to 4 bases and at J to 2 bases, leaving 19 bases not matched to a gene. Germline CDR1 and CDR2: LGHNA and YSLEER. CDR3 in amino acids: CASSPDIPMGLAGVLTYEQYF. Here the CDR3 DNA reads TGCGCCAGCAGCCCAGACATTCCAATGGGACTAGCGGGAGTTTTAACCTACGAGCAGTACTTC.

The chain employs TRBV4-1 and TRBJ2-1; 10 bases line up with TRBD2. This CDR3 is 15 amino acids long. Trimming at V came to 4 bases and at J to 5 bases, leaving 5 bases not matched to a gene. Germline V gene data show CDR1 as MGHRA and CDR2 as YSYEKL. The CDR3 loop reads CASSLRTSGNNEQFF. The CDR3 coding sequence is TGCGCCAGCAGCCTCCGGACTAGCGGTAACAATGAGCAGTTCTTC.

This clone occurred a few times. The chain combines TRBV25-1 with TRBJ1-1; 7 bases match TRBD1. After removal of 2 bases from V and 4 bases from J, the junction contained 10 bases not matched to a gene. There are 16 residues in the CDR3. Germline CDR1 reads MGHDK; CDR2 reads SYGVNS. CDR3 DNA sequence: TGTGCCAGCAGTGAAGGGGATCTTGCAGGGGGCACTGAAGCTTTCTTT. Amino acids: CASSEGDLAGGTEAFF.

The sample holds a few counts of this clone. This sequence joins TRBV5-1 and TRBJ1-1; D remains unclear. From germline, CDR1 is SGHRS and CDR2 YFSETQ. CDR3 size: 15 residues. The V and J ends lost 3 bases and 6 bases respectively, with 18 bases between them. The CDR3: CASSSTVGSSAEAFF. CDR3 bases: TGCGCCAGCAGCTCTACGGTCGGGTCGTCAGCTGAAGCTTTCTTT.

The CDR3 protein is CASSTGWGPGELFF. DNA for the CDR3: TGTGCCAGCAGCACCGGCTGGGGGCCCGGGGAGCTGTTTTTT. The chain is built from TRBV7-3 and TRBJ2-2, with a tentative D call TRBD1 (6 bases). The CDR3 contains 14 residues. Trimming cost V 5 bases and J 6 bases, with 13 bases left between them. Germline loops: CDR1 SGHTA, CDR2 FQGTGA.

The chain links TRBV28 to TRBJ1-1; 8 bases are a match to TRBD1. The germline gives CDR1 MDHEN, CDR2 SYDVKM. The V and J ends lost 6 bases and 3 bases, in that order; junction bases with no gene match: 6. This CDR3 is built from 14 residues. CDR3 in DNA: TGTGCCAGCAGCCCATCAGGGGGCTACACTGAAGCTTTCTTT. It codes for CASSPSGGYTEAFF.

The chain joins TRBV9 to TRBJ2-1, with 10 bases aligning to TRBD2. With V trimmed by 0 bases and J by 5 bases, 5 bases remained unmatched. Germline V CDR1 and CDR2: SGDLS, YYNGEE. The CDR3 loop spans 16 amino acids. For the CDR3, the DNA is TGTGCCAGCAGCGTAGGGGCTAGCGGGGGTCACAATGAGCAGTTCTTC. This translates into CASSVGASGGHNEQFF. Together with reference TRBV9 and TRBJ2-1, the CDR3 gives the full variable domain: DSGVTQTPKHLITATGQRVTLRCSPRSGDLSVYWYQQSLDQGLQFLIQYYNGEERAKGNILERFSAQQFPDLHSELNLSSLELGDSALYFCASSVGASGGHNEQFFGPGTRLTVL.

Comments on this clone: At the DNA level, this CDR3 is encoded by other sequences in the same sample as well. The J gene is TRBJ1-2, the V gene TRBV28; 8 bases are a match to TRBD1. Losses at the gene ends were 4 bases for V and 6 bases for J; bases not matched to a gene: 4. Germline V CDR1 and CDR2: MDHEN, SYDVKM. The CDR3 consists of 13 residues. The CDR3 DNA follows: TGTGCCAGCAGTTCATCAGGGGGCAATGGCTACACCTTC. It codes for CASSSSGGNGYTF.

This clone was observed a handful of times. The J gene is TRBJ2-7, the V gene TRBV7-2; 8 nucleotides match TRBD1. V shed 2 bases and J 3 bases; nucleotides not matched to a gene: 6. CDR3 length equals 15 residues. Germline CDR1 SGHTA, CDR2 FQGNSA. CDR3 sequence: CASSLSFGQGYEQYF. The CDR3 nucleotides read TGTGCCAGCAGCTTAAGTTTCGGACAGGGCTACGAGCAGTACTTC.

The V and J genes are TRBV7-3 and TRBJ2-1, with D tentatively TRBD1 (5 bases). There are 14 residues in the CDR3. V lost 6 bases and J 0 bases, leaving 9 bases between the germline ends. Germline V lookup: CDR1 SGHTA, CDR2 FQGTGA. CDR3 sequence reads: CASSLDSSYNEQFF. CDR3 DNA sequence: TGTGCCAGCAGTCTTGACAGCTCCTACAATGAGCAGTTCTTC.

A few counts support this clone. The chain is built from TRBV11-3 and TRBJ2-2; maybe TRBD1 (5 bases). V lost 0 bases and J lost 4, with 9 bases in between. CDR3 length: 15 amino acids. The V gene's germline CDR1 is SGHNT and CDR2 YENEEA. The DNA for the CDR3 is TGTGCCAGCAGCTTAGAAGGGGCGCGCACCGGGGAGCTGTTTTTT. Protein: CASSLEGARTGELFF.

This clone has just a few counts. The chain joins TRBV11-3 to TRBJ2-1, with TRBD2 as a possible D gene (6 bases). With 5 bases removed from V and 6 bases from J, the gap between germline ends came to 17 bases. In germline, CDR1 is SGHNT, CDR2 YENEEA. The CDR3 covers 15 residues. CDR3 sequence (DNA): TGTGCCAGCAGCGCACCCGGGACTGGGGCCAATGAGCAGTTCTTC. Translating gives CASSAPGTGANEQFF.

The chain carries TRBV15 and TRBJ1-2; D ambiguous. The V end lost 4 bases, the J end lost 5 bases, and 14 bases lay between the germline ends. This CDR3 contains 14 residues. Germline V gene data show CDR1 as LNHNV and CDR2 as YYDKDF (reference sequence). CDR3 loop: CATSILDGGYGYTF. The CDR3, as DNA: TGTGCCACCAGCATCCTCGATGGAGGGTATGGCTACACCTTC. The full variable domain, completed using reference TRBV15 and TRBJ1-2, is DAMVIQNPRYQVTQFGKPVTLSCSQTLNHNVMYWYQQKSSQAPKLLFHYYDKDFNNEADTPDNFQSRRPNTSFCFLDIRSPGLGDTAMYLCATSILDGGYGYTFGSGTRLTVV.

This clone was detected only a few times. This chain uses TRBV7-2 with TRBJ2-1, with D possibly matching TRBD2 (5 bases). Germline V CDR1 and CDR2: SGHTA, FQGNSA. This CDR3 has 11 amino acids. The V and J ends lost 4 bases and 12 bases respectively, with 10 bases between them. The chain's CDR3 is CASSSEGSQFF. The CDR3 DNA is TGTGCCAGCAGCTCAGAGGGCTCGCAGTTCTTC.

In this sample, this clone turned up a few times. The chain uses TRBV30 and TRBJ2-2; D ambiguous. Deletions cut 0 bases from V and 6 bases from J, with 2 bases between. The V gene's germline CDR1 is GTSNPN and CDR2 SVGIG (reference sequence). The CDR3 length is 11 residues. DNA for the CDR3: TGTGCCTGGAGTGTCGCCGGGGAGCTGTTTTTT. Translation: CAWSVAGELFF.

As DNA, the CDR3 is TGTGCCATCAGTCAAGGGACAGGGGGCTATGGCTACACCTTC. This codes for CAISQGTGGYGYTF. The chain has TRBV10-3 and TRBJ1-2; TRBD1 aligns across 11 bases. The CDR3 is 14 amino acids. The junction had 3 bases not matched to a gene; V was cut back by 5 bases and J by 4 bases. Germline loops: CDR1 ENHRY, CDR2 SYGVKD.

CDR3 sequence (DNA): TGTGCCAGCAGGTTGGCCTTATCCATAACCTATGGCTACACCTTC. It encodes CASRLALSITYGYTF. This chain joins TRBV2 and TRBJ1-2; no clear D. The V end was cut by 6 bases, the J end by 4 bases, with 18 bases between. CDR1 and CDR2 (germline): SNHLY, FYNNEI. This CDR3 region has 15 residues.

This clone was found a few times. The genes are TRBV7-3 and TRBJ1-2; D is ambiguous. Deletions cut 5 bases from V and 6 bases from J, with 13 bases between. The germline CDR1 and CDR2 sequences are SGHTA and FQGTGA. This CDR3 has 13 residues. The CDR3 here is CASSAGVADGYTF. In nucleotides, the CDR3 is TGTGCCAGCAGCGCCGGAGTTGCGGATGGCTACACCTTC.

V usage is TRBV7-9 and J usage is TRBJ2-2; no firm D call. Trimming stripped 5 bases from V and 2 bases from J, with 15 bases between. In germline, CDR1 is SEHNR, CDR2 FQNEAQ (reference sequence). The CDR3 extends over 16 amino acids. The CDR3 region is CASSRALAANTGELFF. The CDR3 bases are TGTGCCAGCAGCCGCGCCCTGGCGGCAAACACCGGGGAGCTGTTTTTT.

In its sample, this clone was seen a few times. Within the sample, other DNA sequences also encode this same CDR3. The rearrangement uses TRBV27 and TRBJ2-7, with D maybe TRBD1 (5 bases). The CDR3 loop spans 14 amino acids. Trimming left V 6 bases short and J 3 bases short, with 15 bases between. CDR1 is MNHEY and CDR2 is SMNVEV in the germline V gene (reference sequence). The CDR3 loop reads CASSRDRSGYEQYF. CDR3 nucleotides: TGTGCCAGCAGCAGAGACAGATCTGGCTACGAGCAGTACTTC.

This clone appeared a few times. The chain carries TRBV14 and TRBJ2-2, with D hard to call. The CDR3 is 12 amino acids. The V gene's germline CDR1 is SGHDN and CDR2 FVKESK. Trimming removed 1 base from V and 7 bases from J, with 4 bases in between. The CDR3 DNA reads as TGTGCCAGCAGCCAAGCCAACGGGGAGCTGTTTTTT. Amino acids: CASSQANGELFF.

V usage is TRBV7-3 and J usage is TRBJ2-5; D is uncertain. Germline CDR1 SGHTA, CDR2 FQGTGA. V lost 0 bases, J lost 4 bases, and 9 bases lay in between. The CDR3 has 14 amino acids. CDR3 nucleotide sequence: TGTGCCAGCAGCTTAACGGCCTCCCCAGAGACCCAGTACTTC. It specifies CASSLTASPETQYF.

Only a few counts were recorded for this clone. The chain is built from TRBV9 and TRBJ2-1; possibly TRBD1 for D (6 bases). The CDR3 loop spans 15 amino acids. CDR1 is SGDLS, CDR2 YYNGEE, per germline. Trimming pared 3 bases from V and 5 bases from J, leaving 15 bases between. CDR3 sequence (DNA): TGTGCCAGCAGCGCCGGGACAAGACGGGACAATGAGCAGTTCTTC. It encodes CASSAGTRRDNEQFF.

This chain uses TRBV4-2 with TRBJ2-2, with D tentatively TRBD1 (5 bases). The germline V gene encodes CDR1 LGHNA and CDR2 YNFKEQ. Trimming removed 3 bases from V and 3 bases from J, with 14 bases in between. The CDR3 loop spans 16 amino acids. The CDR3: CASSQRQSSDTGELFF. The CDR3 bases are TGTGCCAGCAGCCAGAGACAGTCGTCCGACACCGGGGAGCTGTTTTTT.

This chain links TRBV7-2 with TRBJ2-2, with 7 bases matching TRBD2. Germline CDR1 SGHTA, CDR2 FQGNSA. Germline trimming cut 5 bases from V and 6 bases from J; bases unmatched to any gene: 9. This CDR3 has 15 residues. The DNA of the CDR3 is TGTGCCAGCAGCCGCGGGGCGGGAGCGGCCGGGGAGCTGTTTTTT. Protein product: CASSRGAGAAGELFF.

This clone was seen only a few times. The chain uses TRBV9 and TRBJ1-1; perhaps TRBD1 as D (5 bases). The length of the CDR3 is 15 residues. Trimming took 0 bases from V and 0 from J, leaving 9 bases between them. CDR1 and CDR2 from the germline V gene are SGDLS and YYNGEE. CDR3 DNA sequence: TGTGCCAGCAGCGTAGGAGGGACTTTGAACACTGAAGCTTTCTTT. This translates into CASSVGGTLNTEAFF.

This clone was observed a few times. The chain employs TRBV7-2 and TRBJ2-7; 11 bases match TRBD2. V was clipped by 1 base and J by 4 bases; unmatched bases: 3. CDR3 length: 15 residues. CDR1 is SGHTA, CDR2 FQGNSA, per germline. The CDR3 region has the DNA TGTGCCAGCAGCTTAGAGGGACTAGCGGTTTACGAGCAGTACTTC. Translating it yields CASSLEGLAVYEQYF.

This clone was counted between two and nine times. The genes are TRBV5-1 and TRBJ2-7, with a possible D match to TRBD1 (5 bases). The V and J ends lost 0 bases and 5 bases respectively, with 12 bases between them. The germline gives CDR1 SGHRS, CDR2 YFSETQ. The CDR3 runs 14 residues. The CDR3: CASSLDPQGNEQYF. DNA for the CDR3: TGCGCCAGCAGCTTGGACCCGCAGGGTAACGAGCAGTACTTC.

The V gene is TRBV4-2, the J gene TRBJ2-2; TRBD2 agrees at 11 bases. CDR1 is LGHNA and CDR2 is YNFKEQ in the germline V gene. CDR3 length equals 17 residues. V lost 4 bases and J lost 5; bases outside the gene matches: 9. In DNA form, the CDR3 reads TGTGCCAGCAGCCCAAGACTAGCGGGATTGGAAACCGGGGAGCTGTTTTTT. Translated, it gives CASSPRLAGLETGELFF.

The chain is built from TRBV30 and TRBJ1-2; perhaps TRBD1 as D (5 bases). The CDR3 runs to 15 residues. The germline gives CDR1 GTSNPN, CDR2 SVGIG (reference sequence). V was shortened by 0 bases and J by 8 bases, with 19 bases between the two germline ends. This chain's CDR3 is CAWSVGDRRVWGYTF. DNA for the CDR3: TGTGCCTGGAGTGTAGGGGACCGGAGGGTATGGGGCTACACCTTC.